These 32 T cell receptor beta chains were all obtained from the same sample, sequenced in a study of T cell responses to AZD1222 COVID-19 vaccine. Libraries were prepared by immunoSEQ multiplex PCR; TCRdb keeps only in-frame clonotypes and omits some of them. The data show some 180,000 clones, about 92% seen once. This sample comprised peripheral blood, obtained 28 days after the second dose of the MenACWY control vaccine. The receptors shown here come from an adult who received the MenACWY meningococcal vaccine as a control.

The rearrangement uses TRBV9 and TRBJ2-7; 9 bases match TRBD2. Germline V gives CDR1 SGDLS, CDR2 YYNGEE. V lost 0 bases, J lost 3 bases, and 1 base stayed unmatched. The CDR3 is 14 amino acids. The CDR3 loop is CASSVEAGGYEQYF. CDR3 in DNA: TGTGCCAGCAGCGTAGAAGCGGGGGGCTACGAGCAGTACTTC.

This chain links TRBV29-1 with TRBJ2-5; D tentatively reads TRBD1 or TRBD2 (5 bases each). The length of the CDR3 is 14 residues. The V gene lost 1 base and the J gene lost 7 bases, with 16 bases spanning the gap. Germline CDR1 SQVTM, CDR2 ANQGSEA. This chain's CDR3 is CSVEGVQGGGTQYF. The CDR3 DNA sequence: TGCAGCGTTGAAGGGGTGCAGGGTGGGGGGACCCAGTACTTC.

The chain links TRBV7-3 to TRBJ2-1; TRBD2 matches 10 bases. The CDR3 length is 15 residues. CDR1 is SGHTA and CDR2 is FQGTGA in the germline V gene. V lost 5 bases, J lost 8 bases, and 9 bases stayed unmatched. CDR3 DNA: TGTGCCAGCAGCCCTAGCGGGAGTGCTAACCATGAGCAGTTCTTC. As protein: CASSPSGSANHEQFF.

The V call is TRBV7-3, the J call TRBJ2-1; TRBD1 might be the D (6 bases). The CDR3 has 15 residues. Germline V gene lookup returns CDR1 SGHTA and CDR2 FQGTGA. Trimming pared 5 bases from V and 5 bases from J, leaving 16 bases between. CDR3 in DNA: TGTGCCAGCAGCCCGCAGGGGCGCCTCGACAATGAGCAGTTCTTC. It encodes CASSPQGRLDNEQFF.

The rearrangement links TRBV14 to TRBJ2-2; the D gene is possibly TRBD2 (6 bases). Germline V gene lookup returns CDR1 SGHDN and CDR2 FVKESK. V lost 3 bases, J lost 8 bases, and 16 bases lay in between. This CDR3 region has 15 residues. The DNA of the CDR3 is TGTGCCAGCAGCCAGACCCGGACCGGGGGAGGGGAGCTGTTTTTT. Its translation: CASSQTRTGGGELFF.

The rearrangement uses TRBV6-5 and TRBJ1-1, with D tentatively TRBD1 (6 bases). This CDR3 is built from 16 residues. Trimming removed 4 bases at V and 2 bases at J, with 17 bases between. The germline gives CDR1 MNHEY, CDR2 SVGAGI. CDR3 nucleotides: TGTGCCAGCAGTTCACTAGGGGGACCTTCCAACACTGAAGCTTTCTTT. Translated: CASSSLGGPSNTEAFF.

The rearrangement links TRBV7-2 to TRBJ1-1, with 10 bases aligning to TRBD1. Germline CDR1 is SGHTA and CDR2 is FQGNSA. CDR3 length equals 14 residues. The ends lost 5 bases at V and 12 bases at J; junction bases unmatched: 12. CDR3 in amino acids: CASSPSGQGLITFF. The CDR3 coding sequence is TGTGCCAGCAGCCCCTCGGGACAGGGGTTAATTACTTTCTTT. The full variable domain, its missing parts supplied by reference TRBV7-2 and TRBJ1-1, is GAGVSQSPSNKVTEKGKDVELRCDPISGHTALYWYRQSLGQGLEFLIYFQGNSAPDKSGLPSDRFSAERTGGSVSTLTIQRTQQEDSAVYLCASSPSGQGLITFFGQGTRLTVV.

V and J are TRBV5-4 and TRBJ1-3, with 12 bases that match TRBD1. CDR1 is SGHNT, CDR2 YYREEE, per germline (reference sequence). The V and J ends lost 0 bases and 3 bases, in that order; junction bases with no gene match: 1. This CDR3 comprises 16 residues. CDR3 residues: CASSLGDRGLGNTIYF. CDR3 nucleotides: TGTGCCAGCAGCTTGGGGGACAGGGGGCTTGGAAACACCATATATTTT.

The DNA for the CDR3 is TGTGCCAGCAGTTTGTCTGGGGTGGAGACCCAGTACTTC. This translates into CASSLSGVETQYF. The chain combines TRBV12-3 or TRBV12-4 with TRBJ2-5; no firm D call. Deletions cut 3 bases from V and 5 bases from J, with 10 bases between. CDR3 length: 13 residues.

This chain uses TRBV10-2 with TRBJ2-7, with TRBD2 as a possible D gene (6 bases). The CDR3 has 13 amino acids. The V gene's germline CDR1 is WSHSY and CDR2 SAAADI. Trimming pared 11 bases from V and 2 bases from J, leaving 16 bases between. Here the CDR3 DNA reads TGCGCCGCTGGGGTGGGAGGCGCCTACGAGCAGTACTTC. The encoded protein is CAAGVGGAYEQYF.

In DNA form, the CDR3 reads TGTGCCACCAGCAGGGACAGGGGTAGCGATGAGCAGTTCTTC. This gives the protein CATSRDRGSDEQFF. The chain carries TRBV15 and TRBJ2-1; TRBD1 aligns across 9 bases. The CDR3 contains 14 residues. V lost 3 bases to trimming and J lost 8 bases; unmatched junction nucleotides: 5. The germline gives CDR1 LNHNV, CDR2 YYDKDF (reference sequence).

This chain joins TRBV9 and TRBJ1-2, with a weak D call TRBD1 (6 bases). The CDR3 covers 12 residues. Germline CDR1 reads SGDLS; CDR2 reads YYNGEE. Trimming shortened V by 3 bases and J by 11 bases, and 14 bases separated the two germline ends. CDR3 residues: CASSARGSTYTF. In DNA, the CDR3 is TGTGCCAGCAGCGCCAGGGGATCGACTTACACCTTC.

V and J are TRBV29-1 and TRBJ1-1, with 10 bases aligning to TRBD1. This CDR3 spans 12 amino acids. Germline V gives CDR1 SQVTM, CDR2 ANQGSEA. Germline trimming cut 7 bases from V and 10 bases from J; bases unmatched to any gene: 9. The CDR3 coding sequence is TGCAGCGCCAACGACAGGGGGCTCAGAGCTTTCTTT. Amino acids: CSANDRGLRAFF. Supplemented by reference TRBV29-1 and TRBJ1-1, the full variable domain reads SAVISQKPSRDICQRGTSLTIQCQVDSQVTMMFWYRQQPGQSLTLIATANQGSEATYESGFVIDKFPISRPNLTFSTLTVSNMSPEDSSIYLCSANDRGLRAFFGQGTRLTVV.

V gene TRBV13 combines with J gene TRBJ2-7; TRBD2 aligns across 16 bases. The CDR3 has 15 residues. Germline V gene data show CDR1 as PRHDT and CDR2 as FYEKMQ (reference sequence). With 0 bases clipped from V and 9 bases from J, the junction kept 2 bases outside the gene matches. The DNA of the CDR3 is TGTGCCAGCAGCTTAGGGGGACTAGCGGGAGGGATGCAGTACTTC. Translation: CASSLGGLAGGMQYF.

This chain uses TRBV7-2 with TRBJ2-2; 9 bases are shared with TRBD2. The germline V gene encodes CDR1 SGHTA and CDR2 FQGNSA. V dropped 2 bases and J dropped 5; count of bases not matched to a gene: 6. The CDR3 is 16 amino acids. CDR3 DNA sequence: TGTGCCAGCAGCTTACCCCTAGCGGGAAGGACCGGGGAGCTGTTTTTT. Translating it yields CASSLPLAGRTGELFF.

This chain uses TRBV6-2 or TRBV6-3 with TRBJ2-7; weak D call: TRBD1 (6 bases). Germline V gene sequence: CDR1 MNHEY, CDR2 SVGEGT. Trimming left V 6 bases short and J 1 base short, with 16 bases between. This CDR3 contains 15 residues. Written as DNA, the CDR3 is TGTGCCAGCAGCGATGGACAGCGGAGATCCTACGAGCAGTACTTC. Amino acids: CASSDGQRRSYEQYF.

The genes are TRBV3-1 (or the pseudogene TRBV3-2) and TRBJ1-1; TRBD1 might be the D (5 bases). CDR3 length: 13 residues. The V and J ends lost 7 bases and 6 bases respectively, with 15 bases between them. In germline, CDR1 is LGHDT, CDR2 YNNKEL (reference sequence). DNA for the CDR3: TGTGCCAGCAAGCAGGGAATGTTAGCTGAAGCTTTCTTT. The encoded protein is CASKQGMLAEAFF.

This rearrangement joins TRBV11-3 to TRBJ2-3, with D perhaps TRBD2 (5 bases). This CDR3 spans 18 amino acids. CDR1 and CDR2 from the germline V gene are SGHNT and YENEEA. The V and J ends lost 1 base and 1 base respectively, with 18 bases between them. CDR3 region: CASSLGPEREFGTDTQYF. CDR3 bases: TGTGCCAGCAGCTTAGGCCCGGAAAGGGAGTTTGGCACAGATACGCAGTATTTT.

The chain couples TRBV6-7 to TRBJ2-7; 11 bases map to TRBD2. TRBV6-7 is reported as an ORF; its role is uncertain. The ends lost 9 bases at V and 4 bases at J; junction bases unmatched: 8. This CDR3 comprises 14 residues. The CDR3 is CARTRLAGLYEQYF. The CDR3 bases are TGTGCCAGGACTCGACTAGCGGGATTATACGAGCAGTACTTC.

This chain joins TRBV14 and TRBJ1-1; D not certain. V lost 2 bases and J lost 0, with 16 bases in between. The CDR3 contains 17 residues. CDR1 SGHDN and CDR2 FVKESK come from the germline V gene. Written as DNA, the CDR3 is TGTGCCAGCAGCCAACGGCAGGCGAGAAAAATGAACACTGAAGCTTTCTTT. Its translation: CASSQRQARKMNTEAFF. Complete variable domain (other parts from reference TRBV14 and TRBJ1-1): EAGVTQFPSHSVIEKGQTVTLRCDPISGHDNLYWYRRVMGKEIKFLLHFVKESKQDESGMPNNRFLAERTGGTYSTLKVQPAELEDSGVYFCASSQRQARKMNTEAFFGQGTRLTVV.

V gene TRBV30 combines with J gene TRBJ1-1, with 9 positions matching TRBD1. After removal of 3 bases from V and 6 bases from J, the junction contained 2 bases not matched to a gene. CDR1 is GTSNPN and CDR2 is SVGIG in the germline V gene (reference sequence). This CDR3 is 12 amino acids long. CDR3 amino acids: CAWSTGGPEAFF. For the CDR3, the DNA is TGTGCCTGGAGCACAGGGGGCCCTGAAGCTTTCTTT.

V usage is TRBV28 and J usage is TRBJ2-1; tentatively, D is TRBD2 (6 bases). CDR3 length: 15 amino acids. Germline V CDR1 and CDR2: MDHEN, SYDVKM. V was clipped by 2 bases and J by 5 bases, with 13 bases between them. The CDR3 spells CASSLKGLPDNEQFF. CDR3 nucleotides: TGTGCCAGCAGTTTAAAGGGACTCCCAGACAATGAGCAGTTCTTC. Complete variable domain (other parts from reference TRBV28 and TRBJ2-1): DVKVTQSSRYLVKRTGEKVFLECVQDMDHENMFWYRQDPGLGLRLIYFSYDVKMKEKGDIPEGYSVSREKKERFSLILESASTNQTSMYLCASSLKGLPDNEQFFGPGTRLTVL.

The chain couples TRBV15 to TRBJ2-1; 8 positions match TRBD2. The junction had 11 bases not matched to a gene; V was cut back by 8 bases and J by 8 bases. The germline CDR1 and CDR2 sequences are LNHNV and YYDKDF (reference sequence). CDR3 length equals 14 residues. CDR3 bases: TGTGCCACCGCCCGTCGGGGAGCGGGAGATGAGCAGTTCTTC. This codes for CATARRGAGDEQFF.

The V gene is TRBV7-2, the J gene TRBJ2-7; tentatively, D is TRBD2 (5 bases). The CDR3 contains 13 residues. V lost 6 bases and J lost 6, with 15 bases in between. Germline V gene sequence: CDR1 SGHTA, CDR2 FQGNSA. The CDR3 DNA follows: TGTGCCAGCAGGGACTCCAGTGTTTTCGAGCAGTACTTC. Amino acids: CASRDSSVFEQYF.

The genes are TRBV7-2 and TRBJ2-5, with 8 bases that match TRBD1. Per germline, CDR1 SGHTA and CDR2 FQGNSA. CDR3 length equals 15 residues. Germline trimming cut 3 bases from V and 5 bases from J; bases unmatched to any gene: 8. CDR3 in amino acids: CASSFGQGGGETQYF. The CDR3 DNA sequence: TGTGCCAGCAGCTTCGGACAGGGAGGTGGGGAGACCCAGTACTTC.

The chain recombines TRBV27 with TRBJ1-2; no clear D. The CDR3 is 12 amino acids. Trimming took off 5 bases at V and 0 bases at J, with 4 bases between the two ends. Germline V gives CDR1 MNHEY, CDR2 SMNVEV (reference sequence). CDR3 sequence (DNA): TGTGCCAGCAGTAATACTAACTATGGCTACACCTTC. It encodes CASSNTNYGYTF.

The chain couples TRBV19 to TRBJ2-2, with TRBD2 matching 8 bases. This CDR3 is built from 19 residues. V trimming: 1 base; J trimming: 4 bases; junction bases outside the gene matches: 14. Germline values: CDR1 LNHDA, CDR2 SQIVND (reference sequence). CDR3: CASSIAGGLAGFGTGELFF. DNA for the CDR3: TGTGCCAGTAGTATAGCGGGGGGCCTAGCGGGTTTCGGCACCGGGGAGCTGTTTTTT.

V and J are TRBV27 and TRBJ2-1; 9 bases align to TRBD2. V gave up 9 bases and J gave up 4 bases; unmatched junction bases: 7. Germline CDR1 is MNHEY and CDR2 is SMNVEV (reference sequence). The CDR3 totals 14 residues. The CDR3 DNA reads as TGTGCCAGTAGCGGGGGACTAGCTTACAATGAGCAGTTCTTC. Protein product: CASSGGLAYNEQFF.

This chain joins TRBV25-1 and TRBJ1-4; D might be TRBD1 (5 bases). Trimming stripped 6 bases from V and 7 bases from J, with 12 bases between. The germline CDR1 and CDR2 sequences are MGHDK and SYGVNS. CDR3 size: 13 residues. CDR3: CASRGVRGEKLFF. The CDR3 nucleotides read TGTGCCAGCAGAGGGGTAAGAGGTGAAAAACTGTTTTTT. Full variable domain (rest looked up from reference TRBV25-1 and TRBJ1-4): EADIYQTPRYLVIGTGKKITLECSQTMGHDKMYWYQQDPGMELHLIHYSYGVNSTEKGDLSSESTVSRIRTEHFPLTLESARPSHTSQYLCASRGVRGEKLFFGSGTQLSVL.

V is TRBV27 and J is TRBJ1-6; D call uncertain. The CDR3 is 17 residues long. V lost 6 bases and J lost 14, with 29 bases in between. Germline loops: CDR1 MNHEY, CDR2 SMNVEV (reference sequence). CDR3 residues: CASSTNPHGAVDPALHF. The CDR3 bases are TGTGCCAGCAGCACCAATCCCCATGGCGCCGTCGATCCAGCCCTCCACTTT.

The CDR3 protein is CASSFGQGWDGYTF. The CDR3 nucleotides read TGCGCCAGCAGCTTCGGACAGGGCTGGGATGGCTACACCTTC. The genes are TRBV5-1 and TRBJ1-2; 8 bases are shared with TRBD1. The CDR3 covers 14 residues. The trim removed 2 bases at V and 6 bases at J, leaving 6 bases unmatched. Germline CDR1 SGHRS, CDR2 YFSETQ.

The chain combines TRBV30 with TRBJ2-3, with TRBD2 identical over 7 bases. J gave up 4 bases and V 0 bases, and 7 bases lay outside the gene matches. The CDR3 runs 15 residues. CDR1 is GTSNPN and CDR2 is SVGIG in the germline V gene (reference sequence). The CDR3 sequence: CAWSVGAGESDTQYF. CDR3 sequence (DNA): TGTGCCTGGAGTGTAGGCGCGGGAGAGTCAGATACGCAGTATTTT.